Listed below are T cell receptor beta chains from one sample, sequenced in a study of spatial heterogeneity in lung cancer. MiXCR, run by TCRdb on the 5' RACE reads, gives a single entry per CDR3 protein. Of 15,000 to 20,000 distinct CDR3 sequences listed, around 6% are singletons. Material: lung tumor tissue, obtained at surgery. The receptors originated from a male donor with early-stage non-small cell lung cancer. Each CDR3 is given with its conserved first and last residue.

V gene: TRBV4-1; CDR3 protein: CASSSQDVEDTNTEAFF
V gene: TRBV12-3/TRBV12-4; CDR3 protein: CASSLSSASGDRDTQYF
V gene: TRBV5-1; CDR3 protein: CASSFSGTEAFF
V gene: TRBV6-5; CDR3 protein: CASRLRSGGEAFF
V gene: TRBV11-2; CDR3 protein: CASRTSGGSYNEQFF
V gene: TRBV20-1; CDR3 protein: CSARLNPYEQYF
V gene: TRBV28; CDR3 protein: CASSLHEDNEKLFF
V gene: TRBV14; CDR3 protein: CASSPPIGQRARNEQFF
V gene: TRBV4-2; CDR3 protein: CASSQVSEGPEAFF
V gene: TRBV5-1; CDR3 protein: CASRATPSNTEAFF
V gene: TRBV7-6; CDR3 protein: CASSLGVSYGYTF
V gene: TRBV5-1; CDR3 protein: CASSISGQLYEQYF
V gene: TRBV13; CDR3 protein: CASSLRVDRSTDTQYF
V gene: TRBV29-1; CDR3 protein: CSVEPGGGETQYF
V gene: TRBV25-1; CDR3 protein: CASSLTGTTYYGYTF
V gene: TRBV5-5; CDR3 protein: CASSPGQHWDSPLHF
V gene: TRBV18; CDR3 protein: CASSAFSGSMDTQYF
V gene: TRBV18; CDR3 protein: CASSQTVPTYGYTF
V gene: TRBV19; CDR3 protein: CASSSSTGMKTQYF
V gene: TRBV24-1; CDR3 protein: CATSRTFTDTQYF
V gene: TRBV12-3/TRBV12-4; CDR3 protein: CASRNGLADYRGSYNEQFF
V gene: TRBV4-1; CDR3 protein: CATKRGDTPGYTEAFF
V gene: TRBV12-3/TRBV12-4; CDR3 protein: CASSLAGGADTQYF
V gene: TRBV4-1; CDR3 protein: CASSPGRGGGYNEQFF
V gene: TRBV20-1; CDR3 protein: CSARDLRGFDTEAFF
V gene: TRBV12-3/TRBV12-4; CDR3 protein: CASSEQGETGEQYF
V gene: TRBV11-2; CDR3 protein: CASTQAGSKNIQYF
V gene: TRBV28; CDR3 protein: CASTLTGGGQPQHF
V gene: TRBV7-8; CDR3 protein: CASSRGQAWDEQFF